One sample yielded the 14 T cell receptor beta chains listed below, sequenced in a study of blood T cell repertoires in COVID-19. Profiling relied on immunoSEQ multiplex PCR, and the TCRdb table lists in-frame clones only, not all of them. The sample contains 350,000 or so clones, 92% of which appear only once. What was sequenced was PBMCs or T cells enriched from blood (not recorded which). The receptors were gathered from a woman younger than 45 who had recovered from COVID-19.

The chain uses TRBV9 and TRBJ2-3, with D possibly matching TRBD1 (6 bases). Germline CDR1 reads SGDLS; CDR2 reads YYNGEE. V lost 1 base to trimming and J lost 1 base, with 13 bases between them. The CDR3 runs 16 residues. The CDR3 DNA reads TGTGCCAGCAGCGTACAACAGGGAGTCGGCACAGATACGCAGTATTTT. Its protein is CASSVQQGVGTDTQYF.

The chain couples TRBV28 to TRBJ2-7; 7 bases are shared with TRBD2. The junction had 8 bases not matched to a gene; V was cut back by 8 bases and J by 1 base. This CDR3 spans 14 amino acids. Per the germline V gene, CDR1 is MDHEN and CDR2 is SYDVKM. CDR3 loop: CASERLARSYEQYF. The CDR3 DNA is TGTGCCAGCGAGAGACTAGCTAGATCCTACGAGCAGTACTTC. The full variable domain, completed using reference TRBV28 and TRBJ2-7, is DVKVTQSSRYLVKRTGEKVFLECVQDMDHENMFWYRQDPGLGLRLIYFSYDVKMKEKGDIPEGYSVSREKKERFSLILESASTNQTSMYLCASERLARSYEQYFGPGTRLTVT.

The chain employs TRBV28 and TRBJ2-7, with TRBD2 matching 8 bases. Germline V lookup: CDR1 MDHEN, CDR2 SYDVKM. The CDR3 runs to 16 residues. The V and J ends lost 6 bases and 3 bases, in that order; junction bases with no gene match: 13. The CDR3 region is CASSKHAGLVHYEQYF. In DNA form, the CDR3 reads TGTGCCAGCAGCAAGCACGCGGGACTAGTGCACTACGAGCAGTACTTC.

The V call is TRBV4-1, the J call TRBJ2-1; unclear D gene. The length of the CDR3 is 14 residues. Germline CDR1 is MGHRA and CDR2 is YSYEKL. V was pared by 4 bases and J by 5 bases, with 12 bases between. The CDR3 DNA sequence: TGCGCCAGCAGCCGAGAGCGAGCGAACAATGAGCAGTTCTTC. This translates into CASSRERANNEQFF.

The rearrangement links TRBV6-2 or TRBV6-3 to TRBJ2-3; tentative D call: TRBD1 (6 bases). CDR1 is MNHEY and CDR2 is SVGEGT in the germline V gene. Trimming shortened V by 4 bases and J by 2 bases, and 10 bases separated the two germline ends. The CDR3 contains 14 residues. The CDR3 sequence: CASSSDRATDTQYF. The CDR3 DNA reads TGTGCCAGCAGTTCGGACAGAGCCACAGATACGCAGTATTTT.

The CDR3 DNA is TGCGCCAGCAGCAGAAGCCGGGACAGTAATGGCTACACCTTC. This translates into CASSRSRDSNGYTF. The genes are TRBV5-1 and TRBJ1-2; 7 bases fit TRBD1. There are 14 residues in the CDR3. V lost 4 bases to trimming and J lost 6 bases; unmatched junction nucleotides: 9. From germline, CDR1 is SGHRS and CDR2 YFSETQ.

The genes are TRBV18 and TRBJ1-2, with a possible D match to TRBD1 (6 bases). The V end lost 3 bases, the J end lost 6 bases, and 17 bases lay between the germline ends. Germline V gene sequence: CDR1 KGHSH, CDR2 LQKENI. CDR3 length: 15 residues. As DNA, the CDR3 is TGTGCCAGCTCACCTCGCGAGGGGGTCACCGATGGCTACACCTTC. The encoded protein is CASSPREGVTDGYTF.

The genes are TRBV28 and TRBJ1-2; D call uncertain. The germline V and J ends were trimmed by 4 bases and 4 bases, with 7 bases remaining between them. Germline CDR1 and CDR2: MDHEN and SYDVKM. This CDR3 has 12 amino acids. CDR3 DNA: TGTGCCAGCAGTTCGGGAGCCTATGGCTACACCTTC. Encoded protein: CASSSGAYGYTF.

Note on this clone: Other DNA sequences of this sample code for an identical CDR3. The chain is built from TRBV11-3 and TRBJ1-3, with 7 nucleotides matching TRBD1. V lost 1 base to trimming and J lost 3 bases; unmatched junction nucleotides: 3. Germline V gene sequence: CDR1 SGHNT, CDR2 YENEEA. There are 15 residues in the CDR3. The CDR3 DNA sequence: TGTGCCAGCAGCTTAGGCGGGGACAGTGGAAACACCATATATTTT. Its protein product is CASSLGGDSGNTIYF.

The gene calls are TRBV28 and TRBJ2-5; 9 bases agree with TRBD2. The CDR3 loop spans 14 amino acids. Germline CDR1 reads MDHEN; CDR2 reads SYDVKM. The junction had 5 bases not matched to a gene; V was cut back by 6 bases and J by 3 bases. CDR3 loop: CASRVSGGEETQYF. In DNA form, the CDR3 reads TGTGCCAGCAGGGTTAGCGGGGGTGAAGAGACCCAGTACTTC.

This clone was recorded only once. The chain has TRBV28 and TRBJ1-2; 10 bases match TRBD1. Trimming took 8 bases from V and 5 from J; bases not matched to a gene: 14. The CDR3 has 16 residues. Germline V gives CDR1 MDHEN, CDR2 SYDVKM. Here the CDR3 reads CASGTGTGTGVYGYTF. The CDR3 DNA sequence: TGTGCCAGCGGCACAGGAACCGGGACAGGGGTGTATGGCTACACCTTC.

The chain carries TRBV18 and TRBJ1-2; 9 bases agree with TRBD1. CDR1 is KGHSH and CDR2 is LQKENI in the germline V gene. Trimming took 4 bases from V and 6 from J; bases not matched to a gene: 12. The CDR3 covers 16 residues. CDR3 sequence: CASSLGQGTSRDGYTF. CDR3 in DNA: TGTGCCAGCTCACTGGGACAGGGTACGTCTCGCGATGGCTACACCTTC.

This clone was picked up one time. The gene calls are TRBV15 and TRBJ2-7; D perhaps matches TRBD1 (5 bases). In germline, CDR1 is LNHNV, CDR2 YYDKDF (reference sequence). The CDR3 covers 15 residues. The V gene lost 0 bases and the J gene lost 5 bases, with 14 bases spanning the gap. The CDR3 loop is CATSRETFSGNEQYF. The CDR3, as DNA: TGTGCCACCAGCAGAGAGACGTTCTCAGGGAACGAGCAGTACTTC.

The chain combines TRBV5-1 with TRBJ2-2, with TRBD2 matching over 14 bases. The germline V gene has CDR1 SGHRS and CDR2 YFSETQ. The CDR3 extends over 18 amino acids. Trimming cost V 4 bases and J 4 bases; bases outside gene matches: 9. The DNA for the CDR3 is TGCGCCAGCAGCCGTAGGACTAGCGGGGGGCGCGGCACCGGGGAGCTGTTTTTT. It is translated as CASSRRTSGGRGTGELFF.